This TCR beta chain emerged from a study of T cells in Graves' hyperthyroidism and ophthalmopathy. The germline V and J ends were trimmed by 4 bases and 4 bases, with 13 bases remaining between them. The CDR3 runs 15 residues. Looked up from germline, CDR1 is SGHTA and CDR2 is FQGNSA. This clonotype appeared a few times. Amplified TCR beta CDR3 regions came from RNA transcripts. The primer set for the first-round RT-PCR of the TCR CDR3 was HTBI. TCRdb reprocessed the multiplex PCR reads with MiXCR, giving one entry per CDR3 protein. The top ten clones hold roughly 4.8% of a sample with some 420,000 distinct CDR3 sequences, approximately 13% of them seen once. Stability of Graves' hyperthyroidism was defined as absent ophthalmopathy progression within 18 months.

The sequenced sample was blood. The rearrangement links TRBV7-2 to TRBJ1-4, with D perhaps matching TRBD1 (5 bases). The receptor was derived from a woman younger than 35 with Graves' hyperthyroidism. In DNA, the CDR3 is TGTGCCAGCAGCTCGGGGGGGTCGGATAATGAAAAACTGTTTTTT. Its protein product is CASSSGGSDNEKLFF.